Listed below are T cell receptor beta chains from one sample, sequenced in a study of cytomegalovirus exposure and HLA in healthy donors. TCRdb keeps only in-frame clones here, not all; method: immunoSEQ multiplex PCR. The sample includes roughly 180,000 clones, about 85% of them seen just once. The sample comprised PBMCs. These receptors were collected from a boy aged 2 to 10 in good health and CMV-seronegative. Each CDR3 is given with its conserved first and last residue. D genes are given only for firm matches. A clone size is listed for some rows: how often the clone was seen (once, few, many), or a class if it is expanded.

j_gene	abundance	v_gene	d_gene	CDR3aa	CDR3nt
TRBJ2-5	once	TRBV25-1	.	CASSLSSETQYF	TGTGCCAGCAGTTTGAGTAGCGAGACCCAGTACTTC
TRBJ2-2	.	TRBV10-2	TRBD2	CASSNRRLAGGANTGELFF	TGCGCCAGCAGTAACCGCCGCCTAGCGGGAGGGGCGAACACCGGGGAGCTGTTTTTT
TRBJ2-5	.	TRBV30	TRBD2	CAWSVGREGILGTQYF	TGTGCCTGGAGTGTTGGTCGGGAGGGTATCCTCGGGACCCAGTACTTC
TRBJ1-6	.	TRBV28	.	CAINSFPRKSSYNSPLHF	TGTGCCATCAACAGTTTCCCCAGGAAGAGCTCCTATAATTCACCCCTCCACTTT
TRBJ2-7	.	TRBV6-5	.	CASRQGYEQYF	TGTGCCAGCAGGCAGGGCTACGAGCAGTACTTC
TRBJ2-5	.	TRBV28	TRBD2	CASSLVPGGETQYF	TGTGCCAGCAGTTTAGTTCCGGGAGGGGAGACCCAGTACTTC
TRBJ2-3	.	TRBV7-8	.	CASSLLDSGTDTQYF	TGTGCCAGCAGCCTCCTCGATAGTGGCACAGATACGCAGTATTTT
TRBJ2-1	once	TRBV5-1	TRBD2	CASSRTLAVYNEQFF	TGCGCCAGCAGCCGTACCCTAGCGGTCTACAATGAGCAGTTCTTC
TRBJ1-5	.	TRBV18	TRBD1	CASSETGTALQPQHF	TGTGCCAGCTCAGAAACCGGGACAGCTCTTCAGCCCCAGCATTTT
TRBJ2-5	.	TRBV19	.	CASSLRSGLETQYF	TGTGCCAGTAGCTTGCGGAGCGGACTAGAGACCCAGTACTTC
TRBJ1-2	.	TRBV2	TRBD1	CASRLQGASDTYGYTF	TGTGCCAGCAGACTACAGGGGGCCTCCGATACTTATGGCTACACCTTC
TRBJ2-3	.	TRBV6-1	TRBD2	CASSEALAGVSTDTQYF	TGTGCCAGCAGTGAAGCGCTAGCGGGAGTAAGTACAGATACGCAGTATTTT
TRBJ2-1	.	TRBV11-2	TRBD2	CASSSLAGGMDEQFF	TGTGCCAGCAGCTCCCTAGCGGGGGGGATGGATGAGCAGTTCTTC
TRBJ2-5	.	TRBV7-2	.	CASYPALFECQYF	TGTGCCAGCTATCCCGCGCTGTTTGAATGCCAGTACTTC
TRBJ2-7	.	TRBV10-3	TRBD2	CATGTSAPYEQYF	TGTGCCACTGGGACTAGCGCACCCTACGAGCAGTACTTC
TRBJ1-3	.	TRBV4-1	.	CASSRPQEVNTIYF	TGCGCCAGCAGCCGTCCCCAGGAGGTCAACACCATATATTTT
TRBJ1-2	.	TRBV13	.	CASSPTVSGYTF	TGTGCCAGCAGCCCGACAGTCTCTGGCTACACCTTC
TRBJ2-3	.	TRBV9	.	CASSVRVSGSSDTDTQYF	TGTGCCAGCAGCGTCCGGGTGTCGGGGTCTAGCGACACAGATACGCAGTATTTT
TRBJ1-2	.	TRBV6-6	.	CASSRGSGYGYTF	TGTGCCAGCAGTCGAGGCTCGGGCTATGGCTACACCTTC
TRBJ1-2	.	TRBV5-4	.	CASSPSSGLSHYGYTF	TGTGCCAGCAGCCCTTCCTCAGGGCTCTCTCACTATGGCTACACCTTC
TRBJ2-5	.	TRBV6-6	TRBD1	CASSSRGPVETQYF	TGTGCCAGCAGTTCCAGGGGGCCCGTAGAGACCCAGTACTTC
TRBJ2-7	.	TRBV10-1	.	CASSESGRTYEQYF	TGCGCCAGCAGTGAGTCCGGCAGGACCTACGAGCAGTACTTC
TRBJ2-7	.	TRBV19	.	CASSIGRNEQYF	TGTGCCAGTAGTATTGGCAGAAACGAGCAGTACTTC